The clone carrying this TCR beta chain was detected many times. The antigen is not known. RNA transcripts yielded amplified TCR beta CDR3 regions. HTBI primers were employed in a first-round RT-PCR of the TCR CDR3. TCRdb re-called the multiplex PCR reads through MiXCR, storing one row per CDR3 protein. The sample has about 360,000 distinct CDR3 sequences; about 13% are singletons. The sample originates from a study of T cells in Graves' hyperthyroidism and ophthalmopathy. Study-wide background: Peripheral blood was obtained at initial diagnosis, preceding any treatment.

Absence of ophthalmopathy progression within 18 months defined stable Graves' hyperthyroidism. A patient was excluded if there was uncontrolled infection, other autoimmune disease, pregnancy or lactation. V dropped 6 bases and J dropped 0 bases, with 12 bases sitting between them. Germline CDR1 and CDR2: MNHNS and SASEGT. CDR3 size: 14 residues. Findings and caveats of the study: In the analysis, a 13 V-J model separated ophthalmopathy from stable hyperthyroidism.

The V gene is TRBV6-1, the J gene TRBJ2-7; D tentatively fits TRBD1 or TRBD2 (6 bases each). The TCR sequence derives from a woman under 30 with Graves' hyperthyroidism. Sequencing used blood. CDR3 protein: CASSAGGRSYEQYF. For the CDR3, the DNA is TGTGCCAGCAGCGCCGGGGGCCGCTCCTACGAGCAGTACTTC.